This is a list of T cell receptor beta chains from one sample in a study of CD8+CD57+ T cells in acquired aplastic anemia. Each CDR3 protein is one row after TCRdb ran MiXCR on the reads. Of fewer than 150,000 distinct CDR3 sequences in the sample, about 48% were seen once. The sample taken for sequencing was sorted CD4+, CD8+, or CD8+CD57+ T cells (not recorded which) from PBMCs. These receptors all stem from a human donor in good health, serving as a control. The CDR3 runs from the conserved cysteine through the conserved F or W. Each record gives: V gene, J gene, CDR3 length, D gene, clone size, CDR3 protein, CDR3 DNA. D genes are given only for firm matches. Size tells how often a clone was seen (once, few, many) or the class of an expanded clone, and some rows leave it out.

TRBV12-3/TRBV12-4	TRBJ1-1	12	-	-	CASVRENTEAFF	TGTGCCAGCGTCAGGGAGAACACTGAAGCTTTCTTT
TRBV7-6	TRBJ2-7	13	-	-	CASSPSTSYEQYF	TGTGCCAGCAGCCCATCAACTAGCTACGAGCAGTACTTC
TRBV7-2	TRBJ2-1	11	-	-	CASSSHMSLFF	TGTGCCAGCAGCTCCCACATGAGTTTGTTCTTC
TRBV6-1	TRBJ2-7	14	-	many	CASSPAGRHGEQYF	TGTGCCAGCAGCCCGGCTGGAAGACACGGCGAGCAGTACTTC
TRBV7-8	TRBJ2-2	13	-	-	CASSAKDTGELFF	TGTGCCAGCAGCGCAAAGGACACCGGGGAGCTGTTTTTT
TRBV5-4	TRBJ1-2	13	TRBD1	many	CAGVDRVYNGYTF	TGTGCCGGGGTAGACAGGGTTTACAATGGCTACACCTTC
TRBV2	TRBJ2-1	15	TRBD2	-	CASSRLANSYNEQFF	TGTGCCAGCAGTCGACTAGCGAACTCCTACAATGAGCAGTTCTTC
TRBV4-1	TRBJ2-3	16	TRBD2	-	CASSQEAGGYTDTQYF	TGCGCCAGCAGCCAAGAAGCGGGGGGATACACAGATACGCAGTATTTT
TRBV20-1	TRBJ1-1	11	-	once	CSAQSWPEAFF	TGCAGTGCTCAAAGTTGGCCTGAAGCTTTCTTT
TRBV5-1	TRBJ2-1	13	-	many	CASSSGAAEEQFF	TGCGCCAGCAGCTCCGGAGCGGCTGAGGAGCAGTTCTTC
TRBV5-1	TRBJ2-2	16	-	-	CASSLALAENTGELFF	TGCGCCAGCAGCTTGGCACTAGCCGAGAACACCGGGGAGCTGTTTTTT
TRBV7-2	TRBJ1-1	14	TRBD1	-	CASSPQGGNTEAFF	TGTGCCAGCAGCCCACAGGGGGGGAACACTGAAGCTTTCTTT
TRBV18	TRBJ1-4	14	-	few	CASSPGLRNEKLFF	TGTGCCAGCTCACCGGGTCTTAGGAATGAAAAACTGTTTTTT
TRBV7-2	TRBJ1-1	15	-	-	CASSLGWGKGTEAFF	TGTGCCAGCAGCTTAGGTTGGGGGAAAGGCACTGAAGCTTTCTTT
TRBV2	TRBJ2-3	13	TRBD1	many	CASSRDRADTQYF	TGTGCCAGCAGCCGGGACAGGGCAGATACGCAGTATTTT
TRBV12-5	TRBJ2-3	16	TRBD1	many	CASGSDRVRSTDTQYF	TGTGCTAGTGGATCGGACAGGGTAAGAAGCACAGATACGCAGTATTTT
TRBV7-8	TRBJ1-4	16	-	-	CASSLAQGPLNEKLFF	TGTGCCAGCAGCTTAGCGCAAGGACCGCTGAATGAAAAACTGTTTTTT
TRBV20-1	TRBJ2-7	12	TRBD1	-	CSARTGVSEQYF	TGCAGTGCGAGGACAGGGGTATCCGAGCAGTACTTC
TRBV20-1	TRBJ1-5	15	-	-	CSARVKGYSNQPQHF	TGCAGTGCTAGAGTTAAAGGGTATAGCAATCAGCCCCAGCATTTT
TRBV4-3	TRBJ1-4	17	TRBD1	many	CASSQDFLDRGNEKLFF	TGCGCCAGCAGCCAAGACTTTTTGGACAGGGGAAATGAAAAACTGTTTTTT
TRBV24-1	TRBJ2-3	14	TRBD2	-	CATRGTSGVHTQYF	TGTGCCACCAGGGGGACTAGCGGGGTCCATACGCAGTATTTT
TRBV10-3	TRBJ2-5	14	-	-	CAISDDLNPGTQYF	TGTGCCATCAGTGACGACCTAAACCCAGGGACCCAGTACTTC
TRBV2	TRBJ2-7	12	-	-	CASIRSSYKQYF	TGTGCCAGCATTAGGAGCTCCTACAAGCAGTACTTC
TRBV29-1	TRBJ2-2	13	-	-	CSVRAENTGELFF	TGCAGCGTTCGGGCGGAAAACACCGGGGAGCTGTTTTTT
TRBV10-1	TRBJ2-1	13	-	-	CASTPSPVSEQFF	TGCGCCAGCACCCCGAGCCCCGTGAGCGAGCAGTTCTTC
TRBV2	TRBJ1-1	13	-	-	CASILGDYTEAFF	TGTGCCAGCATCCTAGGGGATTACACTGAAGCTTTCTTT
TRBV20-1	TRBJ2-7	12	TRBD1	-	CSADRELDEQYF	TGCAGTGCTGACAGGGAGCTCGACGAGCAGTACTTC
TRBV6-1	TRBJ1-1	13	-	-	CASRTRGNTEAFF	TGTGCCAGCAGGACAAGGGGAAACACTGAAGCTTTCTTT
TRBV4-3	TRBJ2-6	18	-	many	CASSQDLLGGAGANVLTF	TGCGCCAGCAGCCAAGATCTTTTAGGGGGGGCTGGGGCCAACGTCCTGACTTTC
TRBV24-1	TRBJ1-2	16	-	-	CATSDRWTEANYGYTF	TGTGCCACCAGTGACCGGTGGACGGAAGCTAACTATGGCTACACCTTC
TRBV7-6	TRBJ2-7	13	-	-	CASSWDVAYEQYF	TGTGCCAGCAGCTGGGACGTAGCCTACGAGCAGTACTTC
TRBV5-1	TRBJ2-3	17	TRBD1	many	CASSLDPPGQLTDTQYF	TGCGCCAGCAGCTTGGATCCCCCGGGACAGCTCACAGATACGCAGTATTTT
TRBV6-2/TRBV6-3	TRBJ2-7	12	-	many	CASRNPLVEQYF	TGTGCCAGCCGAAATCCGCTTGTGGAGCAGTACTTC
TRBV6-6	TRBJ2-7	15	TRBD1	many	CASSYQTGGMYEQYF	TGTGCCAGCAGTTACCAGACAGGGGGTATGTACGAGCAGTACTTC
TRBV5-6	TRBJ2-3	16	TRBD2	-	CASSSNLAGGRDTQYF	TGTGCCAGCAGCTCTAATCTAGCGGGGGGGAGAGACACGCAGTATTTT
TRBV7-2	TRBJ2-1	12	TRBD1	-	CASSRTGDEQFF	TGTGCCAGCAGCAGGACAGGGGATGAGCAGTTCTTC
TRBV5-4	TRBJ2-1	17	TRBD2	many	CASSLGVAGGPGNEQFF	TGTGCCAGCAGCTTGGGAGTAGCGGGGGGGCCCGGCAATGAGCAGTTCTTC
TRBV7-9	TRBJ2-7	14	TRBD1	once	CASSPGTGGIEQYF	TGTGCCAGCAGCCCCGGGACAGGGGGCATCGAGCAGTACTTC
TRBV6-1	TRBJ2-7	15	TRBD1	-	CASKPTGQAFYEQYF	TGTGCCAGCAAACCCACCGGACAGGCCTTCTACGAGCAGTACTTC
TRBV6-1	TRBJ1-2	15	TRBD1	many	CASSDAGQGNYGYTF	TGTGCCAGCAGTGATGCGGGACAGGGGAACTATGGCTACACCTTC
TRBV29-1	TRBJ2-5	14	TRBD2	-	CSVEGASGRETQYF	TGCAGCGTTGAAGGGGCTAGCGGTCGAGAGACCCAGTACTTC
TRBV7-4	TRBJ2-7	13	TRBD1	once	CASQGDRVYEQYF	TGTGCCAGCCAGGGGGACAGGGTCTACGAGCAGTACTTC
TRBV19	TRBJ1-2	16	-	-	CASSISVGRRDYGYTF	TGTGCCAGTAGTATATCCGTAGGGAGGAGGGACTATGGCTACACCTTC
TRBV5-1	TRBJ2-1	13	-	many	CASSLENPDEQFF	TGCGCCAGCAGCTTGGAAAACCCCGATGAGCAGTTCTTC
TRBV20-1	TRBJ2-6	15	-	once	CSASRSASGANVLTF	TGCAGTGCTAGCCGATCCGCTTCTGGGGCCAACGTCCTGACTTTC
TRBV14	TRBJ2-2	13	-	many	CASSFLLTGELFF	TGTGCCAGCAGTTTTCTACTCACCGGGGAGCTGTTTTTT
TRBV10-2	TRBJ2-5	14	TRBD1	-	CASSRRQGRETQYF	TGTGCCAGCAGCCGACGACAGGGGCGGGAGACCCAGTACTTC
TRBV29-1	TRBJ1-1	13	-	-	CSAGDIVNTEAFF	TGCAGCGCGGGGGACATCGTGAACACTGAAGCTTTCTTT